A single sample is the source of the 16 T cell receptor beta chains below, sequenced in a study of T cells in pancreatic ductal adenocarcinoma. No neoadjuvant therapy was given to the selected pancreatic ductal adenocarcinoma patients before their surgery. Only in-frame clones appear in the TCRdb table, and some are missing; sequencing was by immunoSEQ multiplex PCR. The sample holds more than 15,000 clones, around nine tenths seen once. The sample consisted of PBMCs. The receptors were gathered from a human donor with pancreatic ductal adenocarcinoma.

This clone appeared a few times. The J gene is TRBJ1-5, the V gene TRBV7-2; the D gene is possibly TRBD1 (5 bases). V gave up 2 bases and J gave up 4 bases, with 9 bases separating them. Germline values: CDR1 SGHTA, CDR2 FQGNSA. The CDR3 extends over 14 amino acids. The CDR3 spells CASSLRGGNQPQHF. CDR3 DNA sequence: TGTGCCAGCAGCTTAAGGGGAGGAAATCAGCCCCAGCATTTT.

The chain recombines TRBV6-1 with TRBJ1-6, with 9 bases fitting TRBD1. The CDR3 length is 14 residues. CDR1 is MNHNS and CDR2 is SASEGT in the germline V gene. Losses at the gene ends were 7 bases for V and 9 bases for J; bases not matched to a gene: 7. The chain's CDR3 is CASIGQGFASPLHF. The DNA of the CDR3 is TGTGCCAGCATTGGACAGGGGTTTGCTTCACCCCTCCACTTT.

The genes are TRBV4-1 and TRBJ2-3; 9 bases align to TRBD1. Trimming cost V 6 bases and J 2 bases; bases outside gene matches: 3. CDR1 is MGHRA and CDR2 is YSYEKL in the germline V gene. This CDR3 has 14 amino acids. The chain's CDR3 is CASRDRGPTDTQYF. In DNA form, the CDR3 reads TGCGCCAGCAGGGACAGGGGCCCCACAGATACGCAGTATTTT.

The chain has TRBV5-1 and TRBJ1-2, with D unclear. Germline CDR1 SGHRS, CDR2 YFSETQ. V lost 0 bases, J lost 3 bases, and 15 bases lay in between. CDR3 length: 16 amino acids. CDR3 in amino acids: CASSLAETGVYYGYTF. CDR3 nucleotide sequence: TGCGCCAGCAGCTTGGCAGAAACCGGAGTCTACTATGGCTACACCTTC.

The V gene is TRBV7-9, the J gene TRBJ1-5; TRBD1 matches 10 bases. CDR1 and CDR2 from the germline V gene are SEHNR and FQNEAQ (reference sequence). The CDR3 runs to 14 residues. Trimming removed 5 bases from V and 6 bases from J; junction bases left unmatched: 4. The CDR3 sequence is CASSPGQGFQPQHF. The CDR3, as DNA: TGTGCCAGCAGCCCGGGACAGGGGTTTCAGCCCCAGCATTTT.

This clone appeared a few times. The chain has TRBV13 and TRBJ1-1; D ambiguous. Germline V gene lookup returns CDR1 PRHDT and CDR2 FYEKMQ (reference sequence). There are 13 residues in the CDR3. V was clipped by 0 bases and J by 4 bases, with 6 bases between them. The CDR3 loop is CASSLGEGTEAFF. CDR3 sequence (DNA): TGTGCCAGCAGCTTAGGTGAGGGCACTGAAGCTTTCTTT.

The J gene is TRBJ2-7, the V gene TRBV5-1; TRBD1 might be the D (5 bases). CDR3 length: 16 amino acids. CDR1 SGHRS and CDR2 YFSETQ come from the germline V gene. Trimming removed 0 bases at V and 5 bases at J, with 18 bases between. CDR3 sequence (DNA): TGCGCCAGCAGCTTGGCCTATTCTGGGGCTGTACACGAGCAGTACTTC. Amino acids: CASSLAYSGAVHEQYF.

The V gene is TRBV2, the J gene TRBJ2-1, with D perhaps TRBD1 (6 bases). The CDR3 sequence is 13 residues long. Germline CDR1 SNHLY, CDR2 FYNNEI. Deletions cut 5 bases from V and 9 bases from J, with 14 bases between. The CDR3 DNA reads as TGTGCCAGCAGTCTGGACAGCGCACCTGAGCAGTTCTTC. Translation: CASSLDSAPEQFF.

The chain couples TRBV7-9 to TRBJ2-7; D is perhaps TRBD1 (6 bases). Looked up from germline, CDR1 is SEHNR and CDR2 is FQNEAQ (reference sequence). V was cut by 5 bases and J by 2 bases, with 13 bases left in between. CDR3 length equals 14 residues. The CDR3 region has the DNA TGTGCCAGCAGCCCCCGGGACACGGCCTACGAGCAGTACTTC. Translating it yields CASSPRDTAYEQYF.

The CDR3 reads CASILQLNTEAFF. The CDR3 coding sequence is TGTGCCAGCATTTTACAGCTGAACACTGAAGCTTTCTTT. The V and J genes are TRBV6-6 and TRBJ1-1, with no clear D. The CDR3 totals 13 residues. Per germline, CDR1 MNHNY and CDR2 SVGAGI (reference sequence). V was trimmed by 7 bases and J by 0 bases, leaving 9 bases between them.

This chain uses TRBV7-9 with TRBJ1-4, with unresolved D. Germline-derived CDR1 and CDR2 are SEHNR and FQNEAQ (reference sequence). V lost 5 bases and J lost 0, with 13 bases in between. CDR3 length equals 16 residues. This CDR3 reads CASSPLGAATNEKLFF. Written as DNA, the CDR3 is TGTGCCAGCAGCCCATTAGGCGCGGCAACTAATGAAAAACTGTTTTTT.

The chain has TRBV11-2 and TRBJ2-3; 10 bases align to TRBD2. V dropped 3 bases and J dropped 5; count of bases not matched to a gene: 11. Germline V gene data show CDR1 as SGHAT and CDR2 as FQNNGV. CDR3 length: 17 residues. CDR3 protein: CASSFSIAGGVQDTQYF. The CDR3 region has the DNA TGTGCCAGCAGCTTCTCAATAGCGGGGGGCGTACAAGATACGCAGTATTTT.

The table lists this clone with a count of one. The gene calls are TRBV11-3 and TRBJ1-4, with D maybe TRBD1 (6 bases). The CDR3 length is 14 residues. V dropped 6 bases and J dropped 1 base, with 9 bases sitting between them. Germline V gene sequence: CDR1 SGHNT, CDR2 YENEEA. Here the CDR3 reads CASRGTRTNEKLFF. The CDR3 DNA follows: TGTGCCAGCAGGGGGACAAGAACTAATGAAAAACTGTTTTTT.

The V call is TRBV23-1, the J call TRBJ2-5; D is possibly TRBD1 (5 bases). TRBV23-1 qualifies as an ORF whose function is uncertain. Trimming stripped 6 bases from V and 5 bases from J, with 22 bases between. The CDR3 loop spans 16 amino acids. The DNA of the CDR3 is TGCGCCAGCAGCCCCGTTCGGTCAGGGCCCAGCGAGACCCAGTACTTC. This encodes CASSPVRSGPSETQYF.

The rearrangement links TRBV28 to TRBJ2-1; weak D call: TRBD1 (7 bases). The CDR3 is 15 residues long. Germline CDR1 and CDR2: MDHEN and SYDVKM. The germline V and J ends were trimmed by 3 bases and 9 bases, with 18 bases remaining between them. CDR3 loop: CASSFGLAGGGEQFF. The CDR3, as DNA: TGTGCCAGCAGTTTCGGGTTAGCAGGGGGAGGTGAGCAGTTCTTC.

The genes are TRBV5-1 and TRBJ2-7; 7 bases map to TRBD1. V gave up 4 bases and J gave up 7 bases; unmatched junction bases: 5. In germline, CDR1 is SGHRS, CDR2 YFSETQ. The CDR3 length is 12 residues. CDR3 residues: CASSGYRGEQYF. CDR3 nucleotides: TGCGCCAGCAGCGGATACAGGGGAGAGCAGTACTTC.